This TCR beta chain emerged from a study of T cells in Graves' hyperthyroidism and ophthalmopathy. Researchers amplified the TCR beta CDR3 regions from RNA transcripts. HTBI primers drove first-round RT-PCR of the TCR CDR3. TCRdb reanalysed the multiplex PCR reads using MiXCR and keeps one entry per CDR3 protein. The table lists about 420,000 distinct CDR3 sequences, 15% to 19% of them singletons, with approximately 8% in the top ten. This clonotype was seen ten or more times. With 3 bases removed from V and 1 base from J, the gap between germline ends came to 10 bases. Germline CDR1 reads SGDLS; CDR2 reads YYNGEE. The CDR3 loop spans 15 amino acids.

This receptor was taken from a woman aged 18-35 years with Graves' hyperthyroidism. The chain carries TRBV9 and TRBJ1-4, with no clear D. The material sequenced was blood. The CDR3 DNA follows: TGTGCCAGCAGCGCCACCGGCGAAACTAATGAAAAACTGTTTTTT. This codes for CASSATGETNEKLFF.